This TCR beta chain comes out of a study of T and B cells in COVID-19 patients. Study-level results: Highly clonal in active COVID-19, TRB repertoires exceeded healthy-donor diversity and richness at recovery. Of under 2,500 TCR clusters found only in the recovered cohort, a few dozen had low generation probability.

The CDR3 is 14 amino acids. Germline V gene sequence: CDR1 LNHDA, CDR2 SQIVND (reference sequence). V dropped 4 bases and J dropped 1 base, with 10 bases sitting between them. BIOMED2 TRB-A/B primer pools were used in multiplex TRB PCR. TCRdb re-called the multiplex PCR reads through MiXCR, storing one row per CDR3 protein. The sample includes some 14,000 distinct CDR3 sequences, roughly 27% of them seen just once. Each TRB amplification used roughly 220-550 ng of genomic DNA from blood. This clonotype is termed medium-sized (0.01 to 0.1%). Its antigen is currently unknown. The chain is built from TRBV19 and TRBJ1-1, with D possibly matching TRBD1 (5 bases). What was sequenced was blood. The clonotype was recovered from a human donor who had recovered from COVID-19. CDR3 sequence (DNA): TGTGCCAGTAGTAGAGAGACAGCGAACACTGAAGCTTTCTTT. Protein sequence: CASSRETANTEAFF.